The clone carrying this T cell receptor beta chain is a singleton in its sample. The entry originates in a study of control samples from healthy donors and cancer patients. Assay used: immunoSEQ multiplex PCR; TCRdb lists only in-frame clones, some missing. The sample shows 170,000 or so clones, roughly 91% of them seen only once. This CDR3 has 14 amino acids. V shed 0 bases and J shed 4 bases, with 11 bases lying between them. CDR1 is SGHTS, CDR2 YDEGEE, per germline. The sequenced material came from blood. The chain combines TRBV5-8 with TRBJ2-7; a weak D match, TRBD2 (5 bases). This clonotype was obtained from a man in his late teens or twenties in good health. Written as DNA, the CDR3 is TGTGCCAGCAGCTTGGGAGGACTTACTTACGAGCAGTACTTC. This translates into CASSLGGLTYEQYF.